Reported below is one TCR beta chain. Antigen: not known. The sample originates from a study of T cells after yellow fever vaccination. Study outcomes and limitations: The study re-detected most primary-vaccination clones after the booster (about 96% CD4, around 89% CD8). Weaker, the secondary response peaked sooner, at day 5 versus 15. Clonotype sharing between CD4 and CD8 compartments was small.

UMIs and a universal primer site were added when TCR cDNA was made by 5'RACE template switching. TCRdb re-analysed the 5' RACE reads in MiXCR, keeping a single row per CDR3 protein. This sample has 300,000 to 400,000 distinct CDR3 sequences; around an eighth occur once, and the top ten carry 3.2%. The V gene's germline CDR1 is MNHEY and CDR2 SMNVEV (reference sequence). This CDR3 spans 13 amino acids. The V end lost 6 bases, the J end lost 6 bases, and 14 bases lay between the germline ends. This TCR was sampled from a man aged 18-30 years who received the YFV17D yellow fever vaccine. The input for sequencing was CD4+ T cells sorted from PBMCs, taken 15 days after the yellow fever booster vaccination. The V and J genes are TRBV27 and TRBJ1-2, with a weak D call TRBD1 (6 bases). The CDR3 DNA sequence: TGTGCCAGCAGCTTACAGGGCAGGAATGGCTACACCTTC. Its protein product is CASSLQGRNGYTF.